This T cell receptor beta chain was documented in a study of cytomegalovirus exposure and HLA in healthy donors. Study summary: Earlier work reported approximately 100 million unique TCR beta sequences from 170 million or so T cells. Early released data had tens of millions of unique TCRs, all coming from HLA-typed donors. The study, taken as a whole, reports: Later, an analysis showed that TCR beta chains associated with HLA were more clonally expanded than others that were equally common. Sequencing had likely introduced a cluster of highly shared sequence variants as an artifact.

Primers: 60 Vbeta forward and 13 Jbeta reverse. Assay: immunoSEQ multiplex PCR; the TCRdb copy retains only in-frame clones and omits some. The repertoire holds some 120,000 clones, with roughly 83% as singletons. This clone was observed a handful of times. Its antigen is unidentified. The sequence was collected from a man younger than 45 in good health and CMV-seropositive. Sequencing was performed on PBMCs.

The DNA of the CDR3 is TGTGCCAGCAGTTATGCCGAGGGGGCAAATCCCTTAGCTTTCTTT. This codes for CASSYAEGANPLAFF. The V call is TRBV6-5, the J call TRBJ1-1; TRBD1 matches at 7 bases. The CDR3 is made up of 15 amino acids. Trimming cost V 3 bases and J 10 bases; bases outside gene matches: 14. Germline assignment: CDR1 MNHEY and CDR2 SVGAGI.